Shown below are 10 T cell receptor beta chains from a single sample sequenced in a study of T cell responses to AZD1222 COVID-19 vaccine. Generated by immunoSEQ multiplex PCR, the TCRdb table keeps only in-frame clones and is missing some. The sample contains about 110,000 clones, 75% to 90% of which appear only once. This specimen was peripheral blood, taken on day 0 of AZD1222 vaccination. The receptor set was obtained from an adult in good health.

The CDR3 DNA reads as TGTGCCAGCTGTCCTAACGGGGGGGGGAACTATGGCTACACCTTC. It encodes CASCPNGGGNYGYTF. This chain joins TRBV6-5 and TRBJ1-2; TRBD1 is a possible D gene (5 bases). There are 15 residues in the CDR3. V was pared by 8 bases and J by 2 bases, with 18 bases between. In germline, CDR1 is MNHEY, CDR2 SVGAGI.

The V and J genes are TRBV9 and TRBJ1-2; D not certain. The V end was cut by 4 bases, the J end by 8 bases, with 9 bases between. The CDR3 sequence is 11 residues long. Germline CDR1 reads SGDLS; CDR2 reads YYNGEE. The CDR3 DNA sequence: TGTGCCAGCAGCAACACGGGAGGCTACACCTTC. Protein: CASSNTGGYTF.

J is TRBJ2-5 and V is TRBV28; D remains unclear. The CDR3 spans 15 residues. V gave up 7 bases and J gave up 5 bases, with 20 bases separating them. CDR1 and CDR2 from the germline V gene are MDHEN and SYDVKM. In nucleotides, the CDR3 is TGTGCCAGCACCCAGGCTAGTCGGGTTACGGAGACCCAGTACTTC. Encoded protein: CASTQASRVTETQYF.

This chain connects TRBV7-9 to TRBJ1-4, with D perhaps matching TRBD1 (5 bases). Deletions cut 5 bases from V and 4 bases from J, with 14 bases between. The CDR3 consists of 15 residues. Germline CDR1 reads SEHNR; CDR2 reads FQNEAQ (reference sequence). CDR3 in amino acids: CASSVDTGLNEKLFF. CDR3 bases: TGTGCCAGCAGCGTAGATACAGGTCTTAATGAAAAACTGTTTTTT.

The sample holds many counts of this clone. This chain connects TRBV4-2 to TRBJ2-6; weak D call: TRBD2 (5 bases). CDR3 length: 17 residues. Per the germline V gene, CDR1 is LGHNA and CDR2 is YNFKEQ. The V and J ends lost 1 base and 0 bases respectively, with 10 bases between them. This chain's CDR3 is CASSQGESSSGANVLTF. As DNA, the CDR3 is TGTGCCAGCAGCCAAGGGGAGTCTAGCTCTGGGGCCAACGTCCTGACTTTC.

V and J are TRBV28 and TRBJ2-1; possible D gene TRBD1, 6 bases. The CDR3 runs 14 residues. Germline V gene sequence: CDR1 MDHEN, CDR2 SYDVKM. Between the trimmed V and J ends, which lost 3 bases and 2 bases, there was a span of 8 bases. CDR3 loop: CASSLNRAYNEQFF. The DNA of the CDR3 is TGTGCCAGCAGTTTGAACAGGGCCTACAATGAGCAGTTCTTC.

V usage is TRBV7-9 and J usage is TRBJ2-3; D gene uncertain. The V gene's germline CDR1 is SEHNR and CDR2 FQNEAQ (reference sequence). The CDR3 runs 12 residues. V shed 6 bases and J shed 6 bases, with 10 bases lying between them. CDR3 sequence reads: CASSERSDTQYF. In DNA form, the CDR3 reads TGTGCCAGCAGTGAAAGGTCGGATACGCAGTATTTT.

The chain has TRBV13 and TRBJ2-3; 8 bases align to TRBD2. With V trimmed by 4 bases and J by 4 bases, 10 bases remained unmatched. CDR3 size: 16 residues. CDR1 is PRHDT and CDR2 is FYEKMQ in the germline V gene (reference sequence). CDR3 sequence (DNA): TGTGCCAGCAGCTCCCAAGCGGCGGGGGGAGCAGATACGCAGTATTTT. Protein: CASSSQAAGGADTQYF.

The chain recombines TRBV21-1 with TRBJ1-1. TRBV21-1 is a known pseudogene. The CDR3 consists of 16 residues. The CDR3 sequence is CASSKELQGLDTEAFF. CDR3 nucleotide sequence: TGTGCCAGCAGCAAAGAACTTCAAGGGTTGGACACTGAAGCTTTCTTT.

V and J are TRBV6-2 or TRBV6-3 and TRBJ2-7; D is unclear. The CDR3 extends over 12 amino acids. The V and J ends lost 2 bases and 5 bases respectively, with 7 bases between them. Per the germline V gene, CDR1 is MNHEY and CDR2 is SVGEGT. CDR3 nucleotides: TGTGCCAGCAGTTACATCAACGACGAGCAGTACTTC. This translates into CASSYINDEQYF.